The sequence of this T cell receptor beta chain was determined in a study of blood T cell repertoires in COVID-19 (dated by TCRdb to the early 2020s). Background on the whole study: Samples covering the acute and convalescent phases of COVID-19 were provided by collaborators in the United States, Italy and Spain. The prospective study material was composed of cDNA or gDNA derived from T cells, B-cell-depleted T cells, or PBMCs. Subjects who had been exposed to COVID-19, were actively infected with it, or had recovered from it provided the deeply sampled blood TCRbeta repertoires that made up the dataset. A freely available public database, intended as a resource for researchers studying the immune response to SARS-CoV-2, is where the repertoires were released. The samples were drawn from two sources: the first 160 participants of the ongoing ImmuneRACE study, and 1,254 subjects contributed by 6 global collaborators. A de-identified subject ID, COVID-19 status, age in years and sex were almost always included in the sample metadata. Where available, HLA class I and class II types were obtained from metadata supplied by the sample provider rather than from assay-based typing. The paper as a whole reports these results and caveats: How much clinical and demographic metadata was included differed by source and by participant, and the metadata was provided uncurated.

Collaborating institutions collected whole blood in K2EDTA tubes following their own protocols. Collaborator samples were shipped for TCRbeta analysis as frozen whole blood, isolated PBMCs, or DNA extracted from either sample type. The table lists this clone with a count of one. Its antigen is not yet known. No clone much larger than this one lies a single base away; base qualities are absent. The immunoSEQ Assay, a bias-controlled multiplex PCR, was used to amplify TCRbeta CDR3 regions from genomic DNA. The paper's data handling went like this. Within the assay, amplification of reference gene primers was used to estimate how many nucleated cells each sample contained. To quantify the absolute abundance of each unique TCRbeta CDR3 rearrangement, sequence reads were collapsed and filtered. For each sample, productive Simpson clonality was calculated as the square root of Simpson's diversity index across productive rearrangements. TCRdb retrieved this table from immuneACCESS and kept in-frame rearrangements only. Not all clones are present; in checked studies, unresolved V genes account for under half, and no reason is known for the remainder. V, J and clone size reflect that table, while D and trimming were determined from the DNA. Present in this sample are about 56,000 clones, roughly 90% of which were seen just once. The ten top clones hold more than 15% of the sample.

Relative to germline, V is missing 2 bases and J is missing 6 bases, with 15 bases of the junction outside any gene match. Per the germline V gene, MNHNS is the CDR1 and SASEGT is the CDR2. Taken from cysteine to phenylalanine, the CDR3 has 17 residues. Only the CDR3 part of the read is kept: 51 bases, read in frame from the first base. The receptor was derived from a human donor in a cohort sampled during active COVID-19. The V and J genes are TRBV6-1 and TRBJ1-2; TRBD1 fits 7 bases in the junction. Material for sequencing was peripheral blood. The CDR3 protein sequence reads: CASSEFVGDSPVDGYTF. The DNA sequence is as follows: TGTGCCAGCAGTGAATTTGTAGGGGACAGCCCCGTTGATGGCTACACCTTC.